This T cell receptor beta chain derives from a study of breast tumors, draining lymph nodes, adjacent tissues. Germline V gives CDR1 SGHTS, CDR2 YDEGEE. The CDR3 length is 14 residues. J gave up 2 bases and V 5 bases, and 2 bases lay outside the gene matches. This clonotype came up many times. Using its own MiXCR run on the multiplex PCR reads, TCRdb lists one record per CDR3 protein. The sample lists 66,000 or so distinct CDR3 sequences, approximately 47% occurring once. The receptor was isolated from a female donor with breast cancer. Some clones in this sample may be carry-over from other donors' samples. The rearrangement uses TRBV5-8 and TRBJ2-3, with 10 bases matching TRBD2. The source material was breast tumor tissue. In DNA, the CDR3 is TGTGCCAGCAGGAGCGGGGGGGCCACAGATACGCAGTATTTT. Amino acid sequence: CASRSGGATDTQYF.